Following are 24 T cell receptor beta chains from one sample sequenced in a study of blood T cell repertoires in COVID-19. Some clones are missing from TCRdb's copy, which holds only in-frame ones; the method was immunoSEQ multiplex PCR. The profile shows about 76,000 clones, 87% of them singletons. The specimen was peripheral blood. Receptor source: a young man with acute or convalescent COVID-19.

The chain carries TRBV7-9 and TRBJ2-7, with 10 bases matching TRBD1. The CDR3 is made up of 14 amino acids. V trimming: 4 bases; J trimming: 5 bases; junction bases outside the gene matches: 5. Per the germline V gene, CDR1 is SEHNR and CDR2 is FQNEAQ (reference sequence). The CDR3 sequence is CASSSQGQGNEQYF. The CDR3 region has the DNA TGTGCCAGCAGCTCTCAGGGACAGGGGAACGAGCAGTACTTC.

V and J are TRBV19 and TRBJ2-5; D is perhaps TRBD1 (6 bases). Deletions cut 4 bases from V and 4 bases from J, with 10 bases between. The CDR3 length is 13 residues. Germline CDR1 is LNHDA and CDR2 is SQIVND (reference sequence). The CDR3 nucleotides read TGTGCCAGTAGTACAGGACAGCGAGAGACCCAGTACTTC. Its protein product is CASSTGQRETQYF.

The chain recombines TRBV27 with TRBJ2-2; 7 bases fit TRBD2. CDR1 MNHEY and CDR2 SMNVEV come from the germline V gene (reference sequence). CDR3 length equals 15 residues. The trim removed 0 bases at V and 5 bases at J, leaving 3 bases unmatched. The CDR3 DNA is TGTGCCAGCAGTTTATCCGGGGGAGGGACCGGGGAGCTGTTTTTT. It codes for CASSLSGGGTGELFF.

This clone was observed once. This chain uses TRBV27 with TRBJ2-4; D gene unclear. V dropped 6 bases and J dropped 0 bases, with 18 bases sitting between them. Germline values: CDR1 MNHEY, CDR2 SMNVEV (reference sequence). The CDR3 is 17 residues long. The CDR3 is CASRPYRNRLAKNIQYF. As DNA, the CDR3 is TGTGCCAGCAGGCCGTATAGAAACCGTTTAGCCAAAAACATTCAGTACTTC.

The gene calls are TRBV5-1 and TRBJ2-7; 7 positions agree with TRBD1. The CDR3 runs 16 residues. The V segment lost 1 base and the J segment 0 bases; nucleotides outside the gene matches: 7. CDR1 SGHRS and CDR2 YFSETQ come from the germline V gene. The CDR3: CASSLFSGTVSYEQYF. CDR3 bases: TGCGCCAGCAGCTTGTTCTCAGGGACAGTCTCCTACGAGCAGTACTTC.

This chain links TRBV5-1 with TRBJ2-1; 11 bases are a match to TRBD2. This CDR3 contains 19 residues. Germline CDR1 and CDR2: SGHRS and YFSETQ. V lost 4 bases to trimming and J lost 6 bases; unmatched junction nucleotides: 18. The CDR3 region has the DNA TGCGCCAGCAGCCGGGGATTTACCTCTAGCGGGAGGTCACCCAATGAGCAGTTCTTC. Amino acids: CASSRGFTSSGRSPNEQFF.

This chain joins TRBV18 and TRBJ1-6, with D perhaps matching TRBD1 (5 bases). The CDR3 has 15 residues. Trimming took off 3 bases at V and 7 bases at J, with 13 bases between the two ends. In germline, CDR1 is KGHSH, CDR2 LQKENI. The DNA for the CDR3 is TGTGCCAGCTCACCGGGGGGAGGAGGAAATTCACCCCTCCACTTT. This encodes CASSPGGGGNSPLHF.

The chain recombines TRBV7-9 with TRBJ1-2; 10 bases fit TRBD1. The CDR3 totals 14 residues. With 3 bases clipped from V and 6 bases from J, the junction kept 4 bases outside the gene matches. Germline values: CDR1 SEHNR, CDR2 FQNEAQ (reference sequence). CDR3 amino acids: CASSLGQGLDGYTF. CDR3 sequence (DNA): TGTGCCAGCAGCTTGGGACAGGGGTTGGATGGCTACACCTTC.

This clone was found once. CDR3 nucleotides: TGCGCCAGCAGCCAAGTAGCGAATGAAAAACTGTTTTTT. Its protein product is CASSQVANEKLFF. The V and J genes are TRBV4-1 and TRBJ1-4; D is uncertain. The V end was cut by 1 base, the J end by 5 bases, with 5 bases between. CDR1 and CDR2 (germline): MGHRA, YSYEKL. The CDR3 is 13 amino acids.

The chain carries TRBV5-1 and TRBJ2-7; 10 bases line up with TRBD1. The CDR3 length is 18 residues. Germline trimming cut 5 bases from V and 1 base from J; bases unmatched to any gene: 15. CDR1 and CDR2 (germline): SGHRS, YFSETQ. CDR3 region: CASSSGTGVYRESYEQYF. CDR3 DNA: TGCGCCAGCAGTTCCGGGACAGGGGTTTATCGGGAGTCCTACGAGCAGTACTTC.

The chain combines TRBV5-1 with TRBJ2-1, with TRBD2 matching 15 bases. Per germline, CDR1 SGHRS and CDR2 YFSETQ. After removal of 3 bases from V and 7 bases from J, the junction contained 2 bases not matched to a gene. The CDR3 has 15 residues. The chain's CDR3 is CASSSGLAGGNEQFF. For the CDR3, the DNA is TGCGCCAGCAGCTCGGGACTAGCGGGAGGAAATGAGCAGTTCTTC.

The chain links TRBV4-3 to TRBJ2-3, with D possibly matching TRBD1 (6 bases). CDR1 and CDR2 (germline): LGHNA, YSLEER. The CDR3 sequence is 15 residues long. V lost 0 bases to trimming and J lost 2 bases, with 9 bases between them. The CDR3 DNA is TGCGCCAGCAGCCAAGAACGGACAGCCACAGATACGCAGTATTTT. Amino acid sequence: CASSQERTATDTQYF.

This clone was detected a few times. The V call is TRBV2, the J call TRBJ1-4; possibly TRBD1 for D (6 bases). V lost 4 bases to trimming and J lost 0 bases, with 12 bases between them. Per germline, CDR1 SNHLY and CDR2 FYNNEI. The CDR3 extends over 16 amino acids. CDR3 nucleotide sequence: TGTGCCAGCAGTGCGGGACAACCATCAACTAATGAAAAACTGTTTTTT. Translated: CASSAGQPSTNEKLFF.

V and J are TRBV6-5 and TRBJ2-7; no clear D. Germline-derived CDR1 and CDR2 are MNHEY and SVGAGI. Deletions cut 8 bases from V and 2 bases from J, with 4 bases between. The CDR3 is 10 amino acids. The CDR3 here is CASYAYEQYF. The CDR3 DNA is TGTGCCAGCTATGCCTACGAGCAGTACTTC.

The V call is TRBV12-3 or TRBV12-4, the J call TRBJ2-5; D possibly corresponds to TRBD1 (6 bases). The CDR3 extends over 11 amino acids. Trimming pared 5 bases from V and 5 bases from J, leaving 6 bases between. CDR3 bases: TGTGCCAGCAGTACAGGGGAGACCCAGTACTTC. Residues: CASSTGETQYF.

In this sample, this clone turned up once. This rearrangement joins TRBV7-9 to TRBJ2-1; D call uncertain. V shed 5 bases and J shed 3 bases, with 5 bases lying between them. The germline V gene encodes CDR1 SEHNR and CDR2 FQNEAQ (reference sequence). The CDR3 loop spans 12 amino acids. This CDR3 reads CASSGHYNEQFF. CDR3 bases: TGTGCCAGCAGCGGGCACTACAATGAGCAGTTCTTC.

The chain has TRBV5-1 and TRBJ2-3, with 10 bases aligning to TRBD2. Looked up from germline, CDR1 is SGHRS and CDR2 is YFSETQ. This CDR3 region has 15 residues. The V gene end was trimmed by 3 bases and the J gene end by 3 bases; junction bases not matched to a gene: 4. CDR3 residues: CASSSSSGGTDTQYF. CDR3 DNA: TGCGCCAGCAGCTCATCTAGCGGGGGAACAGATACGCAGTATTTT.

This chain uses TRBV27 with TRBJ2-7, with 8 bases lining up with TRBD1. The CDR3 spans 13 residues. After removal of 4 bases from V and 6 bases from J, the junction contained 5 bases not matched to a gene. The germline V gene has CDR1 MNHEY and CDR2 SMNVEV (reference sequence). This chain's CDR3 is CASSYDRGSEQYF. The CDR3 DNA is TGTGCCAGCAGTTATGACAGGGGAAGCGAGCAGTACTTC.

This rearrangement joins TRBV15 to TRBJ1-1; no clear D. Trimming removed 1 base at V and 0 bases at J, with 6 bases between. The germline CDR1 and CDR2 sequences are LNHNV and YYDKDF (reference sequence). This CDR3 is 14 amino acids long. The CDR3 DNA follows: TGTGCCACCAGCAGAGCTTCAGTGAACACTGAAGCTTTCTTT. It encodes CATSRASVNTEAFF. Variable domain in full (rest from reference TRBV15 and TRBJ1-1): DAMVIQNPRYQVTQFGKPVTLSCSQTLNHNVMYWYQQKSSQAPKLLFHYYDKDFNNEADTPDNFQSRRPNTSFCFLDIRSPGLGDTAMYLCATSRASVNTEAFFGQGTRLTVV.

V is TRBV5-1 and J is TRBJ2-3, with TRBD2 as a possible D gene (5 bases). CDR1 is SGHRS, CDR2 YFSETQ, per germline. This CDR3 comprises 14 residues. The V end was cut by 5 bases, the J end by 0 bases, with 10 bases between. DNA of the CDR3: TGCGCCAGCAGTCCCGGACTGAGCACAGATACGCAGTATTTT. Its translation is CASSPGLSTDTQYF.

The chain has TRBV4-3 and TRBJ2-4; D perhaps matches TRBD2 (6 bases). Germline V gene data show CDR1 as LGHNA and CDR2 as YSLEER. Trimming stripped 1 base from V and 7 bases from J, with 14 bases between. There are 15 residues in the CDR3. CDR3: CASSQGLGYGNIQYF. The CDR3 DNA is TGCGCCAGCAGCCAAGGACTAGGATATGGCAACATTCAGTACTTC.

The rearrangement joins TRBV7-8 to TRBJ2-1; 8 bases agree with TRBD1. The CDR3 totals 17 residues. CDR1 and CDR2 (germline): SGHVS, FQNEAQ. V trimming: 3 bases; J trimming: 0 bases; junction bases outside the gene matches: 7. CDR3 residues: CASSFRQGAFSYNEQFF. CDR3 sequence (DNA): TGTGCCAGCAGCTTCCGGCAGGGGGCCTTCTCCTACAATGAGCAGTTCTTC.

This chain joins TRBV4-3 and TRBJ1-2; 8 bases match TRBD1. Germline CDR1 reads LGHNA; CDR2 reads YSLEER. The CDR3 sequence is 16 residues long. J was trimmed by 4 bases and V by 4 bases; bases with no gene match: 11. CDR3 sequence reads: CASSRDRSAVSYGYTF. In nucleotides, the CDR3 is TGCGCCAGCAGCCGGGACAGGTCCGCCGTCAGCTATGGCTACACCTTC.

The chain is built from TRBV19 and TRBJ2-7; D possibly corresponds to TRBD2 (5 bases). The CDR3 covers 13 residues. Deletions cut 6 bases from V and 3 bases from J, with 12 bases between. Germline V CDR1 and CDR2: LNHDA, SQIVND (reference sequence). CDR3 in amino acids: CASSRRRGYEQYF. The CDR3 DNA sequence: TGTGCCAGTAGCCGACGCCGGGGCTACGAGCAGTACTTC. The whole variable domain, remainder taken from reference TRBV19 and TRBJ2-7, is DGGITQSPKYLFRKEGQNVTLSCEQNLNHDAMYWYRQDPGQGLRLIYYSQIVNDFQKGDIAEGYSVSREKKESFPLTVTSAQKNPTAFYLCASSRRRGYEQYFGPGTRLTVT.